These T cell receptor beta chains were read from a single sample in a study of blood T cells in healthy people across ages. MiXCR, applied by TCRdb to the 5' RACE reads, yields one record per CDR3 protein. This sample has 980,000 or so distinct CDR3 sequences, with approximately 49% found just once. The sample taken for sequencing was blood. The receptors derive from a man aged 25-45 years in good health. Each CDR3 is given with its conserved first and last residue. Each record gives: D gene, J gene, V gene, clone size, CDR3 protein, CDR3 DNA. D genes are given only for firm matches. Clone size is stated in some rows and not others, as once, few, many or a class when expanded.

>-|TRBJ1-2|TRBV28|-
CASSLGTRVGYGYTF
TGTGCCAGCAGTTTAGGAACCAGGGTGGGCTATGGCTACACCTTC
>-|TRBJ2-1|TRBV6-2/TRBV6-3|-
CASSPRGGGRNEQFF
TGTGCCAGCAGCCCGCGCGGCGGGGGCAGGAATGAGCAGTTCTTC
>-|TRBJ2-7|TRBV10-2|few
CAIVDNSYEQYF
TGCGCCATCGTGGACAACTCCTACGAGCAGTACTTC
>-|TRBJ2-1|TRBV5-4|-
CASSVSTDYNEQFF
TGTGCCAGCAGCGTGAGTACGGATTACAATGAGCAGTTCTTC
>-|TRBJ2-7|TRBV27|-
CASSLDPVYYEQYF
TGTGCCAGCAGTTTAGACCCAGTCTACTACGAGCAGTACTTC
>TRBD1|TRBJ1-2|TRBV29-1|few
CSAGDRGTEDGYTF
TGCAGCGCGGGGGACAGGGGCACCGAGGATGGCTACACCTTC
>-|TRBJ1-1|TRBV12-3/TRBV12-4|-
CASSRLQATEAFF
TGTGCCAGCAGTCGTCTCCAGGCCACTGAAGCTTTCTTT
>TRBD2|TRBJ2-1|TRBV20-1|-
CSAGDGTSGDYNEQFF
TGCAGTGCTGGGGACGGGACTAGCGGGGATTACAATGAGCAGTTCTTC
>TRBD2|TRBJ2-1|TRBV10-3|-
CAISEALAGGYNEQFF
TGTGCCATCAGTGAGGCCTTAGCGGGGGGCTACAATGAGCAGTTCTTC
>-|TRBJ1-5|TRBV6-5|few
CASSTGTQDQPQHF
TGTGCCAGCAGTACAGGGACACAGGATCAGCCCCAGCATTTT
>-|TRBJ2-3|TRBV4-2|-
CASSPPPGRDLTDTQYF
TGTGCCAGCAGCCCTCCACCGGGCCGCGACTTAACAGATACGCAGTATTTT
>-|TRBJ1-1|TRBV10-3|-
CAISESGTNTEAFF
TGTGCCATCAGTGAGTCGGGGACCAACACTGAAGCTTTCTTT
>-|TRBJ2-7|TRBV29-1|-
CSVEGQGEVQYF
TGCAGCGTTGAAGGCCAGGGGGAGGTGCAGTACTTC
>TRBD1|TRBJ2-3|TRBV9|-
CASSVGVGTGTDTQYF
TGTGCCAGCAGCGTAGGAGTCGGGACAGGGACAGATACGCAGTATTTT
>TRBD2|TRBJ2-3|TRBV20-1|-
CSARGSGVDTQYF
TGCAGTGCTAGAGGTAGCGGGGTGGATACGCAGTATTTT
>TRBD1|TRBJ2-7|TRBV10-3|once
CAISGALDRAYEQYF
TGTGCCATCAGTGGCGCCTTGGACAGGGCCTACGAGCAGTACTTC
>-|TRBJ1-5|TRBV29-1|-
CSVVVTANSNQPQHF
TGCAGCGTTGTCGTGACAGCTAATAGCAATCAGCCCCAGCATTTT
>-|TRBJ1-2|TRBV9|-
CASSAKTWGYTF
TGTGCCAGCAGCGCGAAGACATGGGGCTACACCTTC
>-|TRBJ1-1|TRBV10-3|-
CAISESGGVVTEAFF
TGTGCCATCAGTGAGTCAGGGGGGGTTGTCACTGAAGCTTTCTTT
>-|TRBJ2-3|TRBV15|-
CATSRDLMGYTDTQYF
TGTGCCACCAGCAGAGATTTAATGGGCTACACAGATACGCAGTATTTT
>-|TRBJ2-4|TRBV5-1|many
CASSLETDLAKNIQYF
TGCGCCAGCAGCTTAGAGACAGATTTAGCCAAAAACATTCAGTACTTC
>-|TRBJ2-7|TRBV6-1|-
CASRAGRDTSSYEQYF
TGTGCCAGCAGGGCGGGCCGGGACACAAGCTCCTACGAGCAGTACTTC
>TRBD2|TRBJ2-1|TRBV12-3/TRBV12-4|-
CASSSGLAENNEQFF
TGTGCCAGCAGTTCCGGACTAGCGGAAAACAATGAGCAGTTCTTC
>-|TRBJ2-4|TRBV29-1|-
CSVVRPGRYEKYF
TGCAGCGTTGTGCGTCCGGGCCGTTACGAGAAGTACTTC